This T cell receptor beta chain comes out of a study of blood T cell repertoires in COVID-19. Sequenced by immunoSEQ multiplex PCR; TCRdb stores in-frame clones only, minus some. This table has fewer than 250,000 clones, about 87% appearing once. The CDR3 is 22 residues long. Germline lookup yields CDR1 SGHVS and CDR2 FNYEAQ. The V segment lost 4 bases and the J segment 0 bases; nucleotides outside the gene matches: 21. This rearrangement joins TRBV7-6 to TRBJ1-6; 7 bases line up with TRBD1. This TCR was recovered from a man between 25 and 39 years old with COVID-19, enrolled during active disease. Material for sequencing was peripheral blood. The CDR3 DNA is TGTGCCAGCAGCTCGACACCGGGACAGAGAACCCAGAGGAGCTCCTATAATTCACCCCTCCACTTT. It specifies CASSSTPGQRTQRSSYNSPLHF.